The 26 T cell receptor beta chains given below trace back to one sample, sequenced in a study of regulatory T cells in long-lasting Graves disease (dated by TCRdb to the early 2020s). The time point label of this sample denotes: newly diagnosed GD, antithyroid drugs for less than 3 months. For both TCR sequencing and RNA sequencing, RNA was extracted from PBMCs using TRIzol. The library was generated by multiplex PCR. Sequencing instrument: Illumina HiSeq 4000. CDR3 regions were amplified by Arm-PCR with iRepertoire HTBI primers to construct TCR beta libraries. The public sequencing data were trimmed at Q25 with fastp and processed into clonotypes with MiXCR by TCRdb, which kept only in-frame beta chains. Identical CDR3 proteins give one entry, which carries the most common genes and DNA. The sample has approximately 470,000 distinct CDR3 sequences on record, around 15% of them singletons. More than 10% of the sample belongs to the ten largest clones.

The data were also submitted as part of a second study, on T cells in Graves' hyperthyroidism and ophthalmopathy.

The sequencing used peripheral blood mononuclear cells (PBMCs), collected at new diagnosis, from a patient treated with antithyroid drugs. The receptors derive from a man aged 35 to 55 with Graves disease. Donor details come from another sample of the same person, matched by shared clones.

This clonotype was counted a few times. In DNA form, the CDR3 reads TGTGCCAGCAACCTAGCGGGAGGTGACACCGGGGAGCTGTTTTTT. The encoded protein is CASNLAGGDTGELFF. The V and J genes are TRBV6-2 or TRBV6-3 and TRBJ2-2; 11 positions agree with TRBD2. This CDR3 has 15 residues. The trim removed 7 bases at V and 3 bases at J, leaving 4 bases unmatched. Germline V gene data show CDR1 as MNHEY and CDR2 as SVGEGT.

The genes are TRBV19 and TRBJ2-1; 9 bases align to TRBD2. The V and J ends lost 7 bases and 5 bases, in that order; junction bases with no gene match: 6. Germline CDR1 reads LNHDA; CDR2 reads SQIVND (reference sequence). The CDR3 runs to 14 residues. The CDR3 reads CASTATSGNNEQFF. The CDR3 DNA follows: TGTGCCAGTACGGCGACTAGCGGAAACAATGAGCAGTTCTTC.

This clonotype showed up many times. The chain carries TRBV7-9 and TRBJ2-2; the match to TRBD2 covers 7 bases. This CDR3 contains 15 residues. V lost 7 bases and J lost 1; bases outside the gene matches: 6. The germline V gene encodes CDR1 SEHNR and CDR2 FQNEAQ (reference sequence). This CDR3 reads CASNPAGLNTGELFF. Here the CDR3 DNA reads TGTGCCAGCAACCCAGCGGGACTGAACACCGGGGAGCTGTTTTTT.

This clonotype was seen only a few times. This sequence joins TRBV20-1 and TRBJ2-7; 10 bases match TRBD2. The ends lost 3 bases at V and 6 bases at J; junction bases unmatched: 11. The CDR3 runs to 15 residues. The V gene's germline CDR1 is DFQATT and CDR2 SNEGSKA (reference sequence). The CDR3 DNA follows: TGCAGTGCTAGGAAAACTAGCGGGAAATTCACCGAGCAGTACTTC. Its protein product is CSARKTSGKFTEQYF.

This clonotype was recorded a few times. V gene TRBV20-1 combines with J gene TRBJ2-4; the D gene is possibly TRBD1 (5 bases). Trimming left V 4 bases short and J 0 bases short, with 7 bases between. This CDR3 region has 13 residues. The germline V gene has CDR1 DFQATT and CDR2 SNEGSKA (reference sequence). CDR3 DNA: TGCAGTGCTACAGGGCGAGCCAAAAACATTCAGTACTTC. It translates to CSATGRAKNIQYF.

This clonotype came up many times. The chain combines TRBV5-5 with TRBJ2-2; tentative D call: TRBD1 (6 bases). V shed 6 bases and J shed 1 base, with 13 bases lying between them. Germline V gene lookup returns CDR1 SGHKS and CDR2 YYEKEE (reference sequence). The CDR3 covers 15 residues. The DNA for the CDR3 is TGTGCCAGCAAACCGATGGGACAGAACACCGGGGAGCTGTTTTTT. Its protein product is CASKPMGQNTGELFF. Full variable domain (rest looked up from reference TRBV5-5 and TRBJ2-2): DAGVTQSPTHLIKTRGQQVTLRCSPISGHKSVSWYQQVLGQGPQFIFQYYEKEERGRGNFPDRFSARQFPNYSSELNVNALLLGDSALYLCASKPMGQNTGELFFGEGSRLTVL.

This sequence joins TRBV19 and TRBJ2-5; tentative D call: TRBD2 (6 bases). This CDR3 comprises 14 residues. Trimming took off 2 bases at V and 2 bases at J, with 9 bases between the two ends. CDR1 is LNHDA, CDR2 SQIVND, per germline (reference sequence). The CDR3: CASSIPGTQETQYF. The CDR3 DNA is TGTGCCAGTAGTATACCAGGGACTCAAGAGACCCAGTACTTC. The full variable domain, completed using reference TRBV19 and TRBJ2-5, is DGGITQSPKYLFRKEGQNVTLSCEQNLNHDAMYWYRQDPGQGLRLIYYSQIVNDFQKGDIAEGYSVSREKKESFPLTVTSAQKNPTAFYLCASSIPGTQETQYFGPGTRLLVL.

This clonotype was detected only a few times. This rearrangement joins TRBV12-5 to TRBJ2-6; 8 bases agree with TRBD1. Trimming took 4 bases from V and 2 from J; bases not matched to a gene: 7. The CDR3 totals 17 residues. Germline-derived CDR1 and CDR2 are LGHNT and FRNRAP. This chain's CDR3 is CASGSGQGATGANVLTF. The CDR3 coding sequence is TGTGCTAGTGGTTCAGGACAGGGAGCCACTGGGGCCAACGTCCTGACTTTC.

The CDR3 here is CASSLGQGGLTSGPFYEQYF. CDR3 nucleotide sequence: TGCGCCAGCAGCCTCGGACAGGGGGGGTTAACTAGCGGGCCTTTCTACGAGCAGTACTTC. This sequence joins TRBV5-1 and TRBJ2-7, with TRBD1 as a possible D gene (10 bases). This CDR3 contains 20 residues. The germline V gene encodes CDR1 SGHRS and CDR2 YFSETQ. V gave up 4 bases and J gave up 3 bases, with 32 bases separating them.

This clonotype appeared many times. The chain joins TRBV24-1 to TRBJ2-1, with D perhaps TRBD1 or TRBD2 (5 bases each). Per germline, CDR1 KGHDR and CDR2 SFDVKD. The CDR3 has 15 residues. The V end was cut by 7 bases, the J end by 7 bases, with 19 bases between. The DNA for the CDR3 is TGTGCCACCAGCGGCGAGGGCAGGGTGATGAATGAGCAGTTCTTC. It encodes CATSGEGRVMNEQFF.

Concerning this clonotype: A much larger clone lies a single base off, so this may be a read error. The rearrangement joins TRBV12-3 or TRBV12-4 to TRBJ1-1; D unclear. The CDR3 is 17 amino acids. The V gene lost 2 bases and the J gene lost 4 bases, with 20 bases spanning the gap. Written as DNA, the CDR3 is TGTGCCAGCAGTTTAACGGACTTGAGGATGGATGGCACTGAAGCTTTCTTT. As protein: CASSLTDLRMDGTEAFF.

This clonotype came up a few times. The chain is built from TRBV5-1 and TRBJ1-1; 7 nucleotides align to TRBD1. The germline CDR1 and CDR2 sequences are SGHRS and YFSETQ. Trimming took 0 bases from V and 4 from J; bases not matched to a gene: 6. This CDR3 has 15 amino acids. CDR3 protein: CASSLEARTGTEAFF. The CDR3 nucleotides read TGCGCCAGCAGCTTGGAGGCCAGGACAGGCACTGAAGCTTTCTTT.

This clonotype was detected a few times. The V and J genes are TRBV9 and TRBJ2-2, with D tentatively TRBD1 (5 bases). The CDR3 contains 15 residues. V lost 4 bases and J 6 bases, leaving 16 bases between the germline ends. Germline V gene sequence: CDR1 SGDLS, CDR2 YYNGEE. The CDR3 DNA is TGTGCCAGCAGCTCCACGCAGGGTAGATCCGGGGAGCTGTTTTTT. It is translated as CASSSTQGRSGELFF.

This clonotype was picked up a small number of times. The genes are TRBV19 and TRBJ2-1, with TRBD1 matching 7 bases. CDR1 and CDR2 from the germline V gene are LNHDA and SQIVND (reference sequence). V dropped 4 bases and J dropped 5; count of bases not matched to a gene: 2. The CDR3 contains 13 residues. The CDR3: CASSKGQHNEQFF. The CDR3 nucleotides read TGTGCCAGTAGTAAGGGACAGCACAATGAGCAGTTCTTC.

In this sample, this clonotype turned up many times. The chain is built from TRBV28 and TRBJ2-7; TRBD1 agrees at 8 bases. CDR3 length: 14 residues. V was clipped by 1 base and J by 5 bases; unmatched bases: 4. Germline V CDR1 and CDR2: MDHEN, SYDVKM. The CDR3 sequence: CASSLYQGADEQYF. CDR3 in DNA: TGTGCCAGCAGTTTATACCAGGGGGCCGACGAGCAGTACTTC.

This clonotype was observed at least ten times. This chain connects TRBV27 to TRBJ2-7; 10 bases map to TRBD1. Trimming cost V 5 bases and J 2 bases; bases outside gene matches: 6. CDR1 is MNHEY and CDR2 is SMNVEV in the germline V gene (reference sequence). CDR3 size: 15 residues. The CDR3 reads CASSPTGGLTYEQYF. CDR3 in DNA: TGTGCCAGCAGTCCGACAGGGGGCCTCACCTACGAGCAGTACTTC.

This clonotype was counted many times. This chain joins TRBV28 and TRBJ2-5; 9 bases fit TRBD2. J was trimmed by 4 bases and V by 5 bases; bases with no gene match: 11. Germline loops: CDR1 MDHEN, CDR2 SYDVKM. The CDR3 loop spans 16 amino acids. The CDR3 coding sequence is TGTGCCAGCAGTCCTTGGGGCGGGAGGGCCGGAGAGACCCAGTACTTC. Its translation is CASSPWGGRAGETQYF.

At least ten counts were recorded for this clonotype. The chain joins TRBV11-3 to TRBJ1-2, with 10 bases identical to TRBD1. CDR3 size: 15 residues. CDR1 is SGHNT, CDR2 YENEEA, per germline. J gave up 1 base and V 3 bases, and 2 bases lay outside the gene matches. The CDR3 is CASSLRTGGNYGYTF. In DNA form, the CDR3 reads TGTGCCAGCAGCTTGAGGACAGGGGGTAACTATGGCTACACCTTC.

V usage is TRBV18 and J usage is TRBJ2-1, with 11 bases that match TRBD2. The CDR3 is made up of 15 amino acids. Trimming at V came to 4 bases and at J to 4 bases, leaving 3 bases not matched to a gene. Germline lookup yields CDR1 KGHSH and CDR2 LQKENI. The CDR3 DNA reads TGTGCCAGCTCACGGAGACTAGCGGGGTACAATGAGCAGTTCTTC. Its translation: CASSRRLAGYNEQFF.

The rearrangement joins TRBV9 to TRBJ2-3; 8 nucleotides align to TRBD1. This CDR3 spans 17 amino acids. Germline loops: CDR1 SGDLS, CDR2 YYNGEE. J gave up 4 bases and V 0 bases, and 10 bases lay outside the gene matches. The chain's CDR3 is CASSVGRQDRVADTQYF. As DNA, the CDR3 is TGTGCCAGCAGCGTAGGTCGTCAGGACAGGGTCGCAGATACGCAGTATTTT.

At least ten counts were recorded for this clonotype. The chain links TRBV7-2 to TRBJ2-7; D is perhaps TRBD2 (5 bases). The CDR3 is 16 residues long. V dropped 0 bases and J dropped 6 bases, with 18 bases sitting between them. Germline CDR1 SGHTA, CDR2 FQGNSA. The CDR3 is CASSLASGPDRGEQYF. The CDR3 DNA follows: TGTGCCAGCAGCTTAGCCTCAGGACCGGACCGGGGCGAGCAGTACTTC.

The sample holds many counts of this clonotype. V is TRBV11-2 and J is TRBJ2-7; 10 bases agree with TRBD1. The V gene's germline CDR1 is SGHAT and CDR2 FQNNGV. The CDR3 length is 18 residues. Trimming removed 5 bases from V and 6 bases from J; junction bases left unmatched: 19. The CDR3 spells CASSKGGPDRGRRSEQYF. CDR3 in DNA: TGTGCCAGCAGCAAAGGGGGCCCCGACAGGGGGCGTCGCTCCGAGCAGTACTTC.

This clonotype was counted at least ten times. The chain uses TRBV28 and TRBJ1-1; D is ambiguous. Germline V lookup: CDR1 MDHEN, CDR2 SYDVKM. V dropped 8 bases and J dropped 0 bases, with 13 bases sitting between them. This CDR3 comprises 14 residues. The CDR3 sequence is CASVTGSLNTEAFF. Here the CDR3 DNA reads TGTGCCAGCGTCACTGGGAGCCTGAACACTGAAGCTTTCTTT.

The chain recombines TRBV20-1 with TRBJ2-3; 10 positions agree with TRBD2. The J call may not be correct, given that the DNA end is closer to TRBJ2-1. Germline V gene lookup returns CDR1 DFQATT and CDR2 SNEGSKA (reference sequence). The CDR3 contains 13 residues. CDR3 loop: CSTSLAGVGEQFF. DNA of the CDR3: TGCAGCACCAGCCTAGCGGGAGTGGGTGAGCAGTTCTTC.

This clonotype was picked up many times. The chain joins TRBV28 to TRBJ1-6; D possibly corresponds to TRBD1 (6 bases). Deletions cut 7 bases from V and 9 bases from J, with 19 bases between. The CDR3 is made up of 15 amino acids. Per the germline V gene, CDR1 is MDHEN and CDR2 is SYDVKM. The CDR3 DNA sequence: TGTGCCAGCATCAATGCGGACAGACGTAGTTCACCCCTCCACTTT. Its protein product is CASINADRRSSPLHF.

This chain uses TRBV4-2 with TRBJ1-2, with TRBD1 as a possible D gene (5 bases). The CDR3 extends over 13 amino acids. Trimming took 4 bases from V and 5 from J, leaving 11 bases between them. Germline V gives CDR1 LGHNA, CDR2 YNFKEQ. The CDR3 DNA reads TGTGCCAGCAGCCCACAGGCCGAGTATGGCTACACCTTC. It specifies CASSPQAEYGYTF.